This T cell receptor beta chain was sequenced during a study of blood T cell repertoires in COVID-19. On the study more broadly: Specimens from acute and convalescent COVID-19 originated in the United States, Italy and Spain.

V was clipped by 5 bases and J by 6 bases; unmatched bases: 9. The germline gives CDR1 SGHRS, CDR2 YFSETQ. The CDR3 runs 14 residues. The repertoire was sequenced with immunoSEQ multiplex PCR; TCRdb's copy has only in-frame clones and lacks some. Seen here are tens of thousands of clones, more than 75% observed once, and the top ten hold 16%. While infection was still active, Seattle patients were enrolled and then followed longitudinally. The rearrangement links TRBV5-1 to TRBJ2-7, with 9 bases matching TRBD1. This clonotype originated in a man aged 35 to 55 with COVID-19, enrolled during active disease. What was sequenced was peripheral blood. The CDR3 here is CASSSGTGYSEQYF. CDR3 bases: TGCGCCAGCAGTTCCGGGACAGGGTACTCCGAGCAGTACTTC. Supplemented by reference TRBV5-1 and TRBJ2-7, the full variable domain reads KAGVTQTPRYLIKTRGQQVTLSCSPISGHRSVSWYQQTPGQGLQFLFEYFSETQRNKGNFPGRFSGRQFSNSRSEMNVSTLELGDSALYLCASSSGTGYSEQYFGPGTRLTVT.